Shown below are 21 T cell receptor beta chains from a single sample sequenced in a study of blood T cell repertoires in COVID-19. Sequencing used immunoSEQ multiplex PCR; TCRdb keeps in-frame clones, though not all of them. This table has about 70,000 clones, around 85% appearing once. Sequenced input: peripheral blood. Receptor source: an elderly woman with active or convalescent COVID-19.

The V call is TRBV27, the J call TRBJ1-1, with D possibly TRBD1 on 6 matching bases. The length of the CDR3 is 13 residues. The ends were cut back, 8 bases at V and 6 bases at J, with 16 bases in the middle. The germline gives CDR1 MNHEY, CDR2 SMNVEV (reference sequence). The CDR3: CASAKAGAAEAFF. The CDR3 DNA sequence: TGTGCCAGCGCTAAGGCGGGGGCGGCTGAAGCTTTCTTT.

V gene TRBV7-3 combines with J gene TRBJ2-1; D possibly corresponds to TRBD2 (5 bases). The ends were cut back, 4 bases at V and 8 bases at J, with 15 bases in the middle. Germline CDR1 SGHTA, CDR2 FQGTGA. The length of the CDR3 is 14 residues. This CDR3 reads CASSYGVGLDEQFF. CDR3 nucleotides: TGTGCCAGCAGCTACGGGGTAGGGCTGGATGAGCAGTTCTTC.

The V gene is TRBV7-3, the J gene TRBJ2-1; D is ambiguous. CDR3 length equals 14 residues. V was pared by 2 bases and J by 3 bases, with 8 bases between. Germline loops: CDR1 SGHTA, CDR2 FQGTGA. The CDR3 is CASSLQDSYNEQFF. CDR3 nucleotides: TGTGCCAGCAGCTTACAAGATAGCTACAATGAGCAGTTCTTC.

The CDR3 sequence: CASIVQSDGEVPDTQYF. The DNA of the CDR3 is TGTGCCAGCATTGTCCAATCAGACGGGGAGGTCCCAGATACGCAGTATTTT. The rearrangement links TRBV9 to TRBJ2-3, with a weak D call TRBD2 (6 bases). This CDR3 is built from 17 residues. Germline V CDR1 and CDR2: SGDLS, YYNGEE. Trimming left V 6 bases short and J 4 bases short, with 24 bases between.

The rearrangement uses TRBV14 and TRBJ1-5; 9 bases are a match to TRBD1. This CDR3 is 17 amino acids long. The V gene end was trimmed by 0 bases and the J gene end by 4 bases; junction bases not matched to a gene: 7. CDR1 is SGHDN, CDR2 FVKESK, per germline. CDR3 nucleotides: TGTGCCAGCAGCCAAGATCTCCCGACAGGGGGGAATCAGCCCCAGCATTTT. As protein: CASSQDLPTGGNQPQHF.

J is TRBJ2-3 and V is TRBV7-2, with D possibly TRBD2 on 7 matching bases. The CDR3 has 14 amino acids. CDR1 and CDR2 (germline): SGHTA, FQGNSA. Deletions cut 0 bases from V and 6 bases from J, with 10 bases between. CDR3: CASSLARGGDTQYF. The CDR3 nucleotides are TGTGCCAGCAGCTTAGCGAGGGGGGGGGATACGCAGTATTTT.

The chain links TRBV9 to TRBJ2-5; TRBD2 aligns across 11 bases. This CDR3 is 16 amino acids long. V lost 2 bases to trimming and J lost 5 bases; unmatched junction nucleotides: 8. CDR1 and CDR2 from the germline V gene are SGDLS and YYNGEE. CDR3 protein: CASSVSGGAKWETQYF. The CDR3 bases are TGTGCCAGCAGCGTTAGCGGGGGGGCCAAGTGGGAGACCCAGTACTTC.

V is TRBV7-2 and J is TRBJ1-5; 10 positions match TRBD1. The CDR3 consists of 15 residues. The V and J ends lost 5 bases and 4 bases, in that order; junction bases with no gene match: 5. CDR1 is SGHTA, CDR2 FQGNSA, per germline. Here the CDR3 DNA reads TGTGCCAGCAGCCCGGGACAGGGGATAAATCAGCCCCAGCATTTT. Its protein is CASSPGQGINQPQHF.

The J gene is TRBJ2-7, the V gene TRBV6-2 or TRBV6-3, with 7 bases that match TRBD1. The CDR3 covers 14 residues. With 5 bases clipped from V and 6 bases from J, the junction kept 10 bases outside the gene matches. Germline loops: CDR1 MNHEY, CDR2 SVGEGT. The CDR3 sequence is CASSLRDRASEQYF. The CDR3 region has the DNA TGTGCCAGCAGTCTCCGAGACAGGGCCTCCGAGCAGTACTTC.

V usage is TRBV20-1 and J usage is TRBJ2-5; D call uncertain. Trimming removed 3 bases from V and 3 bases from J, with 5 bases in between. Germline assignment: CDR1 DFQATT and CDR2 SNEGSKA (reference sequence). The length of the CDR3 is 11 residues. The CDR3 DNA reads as TGCAGTGCTAGTTTCGAAGAGACCCAGTACTTC. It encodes CSASFEETQYF.

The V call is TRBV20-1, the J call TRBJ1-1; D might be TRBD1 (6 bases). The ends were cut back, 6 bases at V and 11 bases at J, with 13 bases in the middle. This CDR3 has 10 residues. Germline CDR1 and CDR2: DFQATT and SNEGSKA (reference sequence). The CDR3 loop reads CSAIGGKAFF. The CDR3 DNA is TGCAGTGCCATAGGGGGTAAGGCTTTCTTT.

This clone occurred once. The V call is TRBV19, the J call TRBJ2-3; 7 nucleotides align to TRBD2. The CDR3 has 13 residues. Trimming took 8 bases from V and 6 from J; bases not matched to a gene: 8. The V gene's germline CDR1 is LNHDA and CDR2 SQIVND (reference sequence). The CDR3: CASGAGTTDTQYF. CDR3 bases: TGTGCCAGTGGGGCTGGGACTACCGATACGCAGTATTTT.

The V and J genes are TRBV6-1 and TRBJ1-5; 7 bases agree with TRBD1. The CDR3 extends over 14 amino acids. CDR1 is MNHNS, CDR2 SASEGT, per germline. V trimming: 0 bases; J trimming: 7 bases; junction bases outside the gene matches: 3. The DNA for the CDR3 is TGTGCCAGCAGTGAAGCAGGGACAGAACAGCCCCAGCATTTT. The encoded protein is CASSEAGTEQPQHF.

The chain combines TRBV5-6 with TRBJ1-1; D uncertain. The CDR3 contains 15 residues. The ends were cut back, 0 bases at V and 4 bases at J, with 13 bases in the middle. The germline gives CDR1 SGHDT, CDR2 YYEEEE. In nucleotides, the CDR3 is TGTGCCAGCAGCTTGGCGGGTGCGGGAAGCACTGAAGCTTTCTTT. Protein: CASSLAGAGSTEAFF.

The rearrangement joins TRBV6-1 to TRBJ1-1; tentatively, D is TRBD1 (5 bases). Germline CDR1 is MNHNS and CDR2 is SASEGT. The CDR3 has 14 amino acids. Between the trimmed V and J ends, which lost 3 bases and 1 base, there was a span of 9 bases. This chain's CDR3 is CASSDGAGNTEAFF. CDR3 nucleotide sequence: TGTGCCAGCAGTGATGGGGCAGGGAACACTGAAGCTTTCTTT.

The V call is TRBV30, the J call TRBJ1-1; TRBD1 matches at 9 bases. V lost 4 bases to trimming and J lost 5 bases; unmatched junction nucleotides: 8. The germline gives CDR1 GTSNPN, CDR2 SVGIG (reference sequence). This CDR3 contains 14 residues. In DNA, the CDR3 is TGTGCCTGGATGAAACAGGGGGCGCGAACTGAAGCTTTCTTT. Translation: CAWMKQGARTEAFF.

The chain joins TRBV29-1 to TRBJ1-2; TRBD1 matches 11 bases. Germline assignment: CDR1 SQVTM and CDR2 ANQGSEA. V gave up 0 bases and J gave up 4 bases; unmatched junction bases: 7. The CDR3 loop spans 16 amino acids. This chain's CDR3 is CSVEDLDRGLGYGYTF. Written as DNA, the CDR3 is TGCAGCGTTGAAGATCTGGACAGGGGGCTGGGCTATGGCTACACCTTC.

The CDR3 DNA follows: TGTGCCTGGAGTGATTATAGTGTTAAGCAGTACTTC. It specifies CAWSDYSVKQYF. This chain uses TRBV30 with TRBJ2-7; D ambiguous. Germline-derived CDR1 and CDR2 are GTSNPN and SVGIG (reference sequence). The CDR3 extends over 12 amino acids. The V end was cut by 1 base, the J end by 8 bases, with 12 bases between.

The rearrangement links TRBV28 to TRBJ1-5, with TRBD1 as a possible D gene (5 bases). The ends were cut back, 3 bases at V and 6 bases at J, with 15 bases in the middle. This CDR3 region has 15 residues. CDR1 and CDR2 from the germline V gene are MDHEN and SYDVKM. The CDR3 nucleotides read TGTGCCAGCAGTTTGGCAGGCAGGGAAGGTCAGCCCCAGCATTTT. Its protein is CASSLAGREGQPQHF.

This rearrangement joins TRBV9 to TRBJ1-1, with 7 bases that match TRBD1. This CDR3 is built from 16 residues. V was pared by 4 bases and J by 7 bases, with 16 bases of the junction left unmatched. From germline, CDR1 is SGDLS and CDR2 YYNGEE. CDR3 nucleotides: TGTGCCAGCAGCCCGTTACAGGGGCCAGTTTCGGTTGAAGCTTTCTTT. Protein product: CASSPLQGPVSVEAFF.

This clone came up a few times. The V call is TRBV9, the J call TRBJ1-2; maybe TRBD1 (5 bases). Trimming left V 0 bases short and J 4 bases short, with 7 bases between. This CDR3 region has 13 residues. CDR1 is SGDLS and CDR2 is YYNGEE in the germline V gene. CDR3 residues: CASSVGQTYGYTF. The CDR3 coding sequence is TGTGCCAGCAGCGTAGGACAGACCTATGGCTACACCTTC. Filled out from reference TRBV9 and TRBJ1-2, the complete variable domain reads DSGVTQTPKHLITATGQRVTLRCSPRSGDLSVYWYQQSLDQGLQFLIQYYNGEERAKGNILERFSAQQFPDLHSELNLSSLELGDSALYFCASSVGQTYGYTFGSGTRLTVV.